These T cell receptor beta chains were read from a single sample in a study of sequential checkpoint blockade in melanoma. The repertoire was sequenced with immunoSEQ multiplex PCR; TCRdb's copy has only in-frame clones and lacks some. In the table there are about 13,000 clones, approximately 82% of which are singletons. The sample was CD8+ T cells sorted from blood (inferred from file names), taken from a patient given nivolumab and ipilimumab in sequence. These TCRs come from a human donor with melanoma. The CDR3 runs from the conserved cysteine through the conserved F or W. Fields, in order: V gene, J gene, D gene, clone size, CDR3 DNA, CDR3 protein. A D gene is named only where the DNA matches it firmly. Some rows mark clone size as missing; the rest say once, few, many or name a class of expanded clone.

TRBV7-9,TRBJ2-1,TRBD1,NA,TGTGCCAGCAGCCGCGACAGGGTTGGGAATGAGCAGTTCTTC,CASSRDRVGNEQFF
TRBV5-6,TRBJ1-3,NA,NA,TGTGCCAGCGGTCTGAGCTCTGGAAACACCATATATTTT,CASGLSSGNTIYF
TRBV5-6,TRBJ2-2,TRBD1,NA,TGTGCCAGCAGCTTGGTCGGACAGGGGTATGCCGGGGAGCTGTTTTTT,CASSLVGQGYAGELFF
TRBV7-3,TRBJ2-3,TRBD2,NA,TGTGCCAGCAGCCCCATTGGTAGCGGGGTCACAGATACGCAGTATTTT,CASSPIGSGVTDTQYF
TRBV6-4,TRBJ2-7,NA,NA,TGTGCCAGCAGCCCGACAGGATTCTACGAGCAGTACTTC,CASSPTGFYEQYF
TRBV4-2,TRBJ2-1,TRBD2,NA,TGTGCCAGCAGCGACGGACTAGCTGATGAGCAGTTCTTC,CASSDGLADEQFF
TRBV6-1,TRBJ2-3,TRBD2,NA,TGTGCCAGCAGTGAGGTCTGGCGGGGGAGCACAGATACGCAGTATTTT,CASSEVWRGSTDTQYF
TRBV5-4,TRBJ2-7,TRBD1,few,TGCGCCAGCAGCCCCGACAGGGTCAACGAGCAGTACTTC,CASSPDRVNEQYF
TRBV7-9,TRBJ2-7,TRBD2,NA,TGTGCCAGCAGTCTTATAGCGGGAGGTCGTTACGAGCAGTACTTC,CASSLIAGGRYEQYF
TRBV21-1,TRBJ2-1,NA,NA,TGTGCCAGCACAGGGGTTCCTAGCAATGAGCAGTTCTTC,CASTGVPSNEQFF
TRBV27,TRBJ1-4,NA,NA,TGTGCCAGCAGTTCGGGGGAAAAACTGTTTTTT,CASSSGEKLFF
TRBV7-6,TRBJ2-6,NA,NA,TGTGCCAGCAGCCCACAGGGTGCTGGGGCCAACGTCCTGACTTTC,CASSPQGAGANVLTF
TRBV6-1,TRBJ2-3,NA,NA,TGTGCCAGCAGTGAACGGAGAGCTAGCACAGATACGCAGTATTTT,CASSERRASTDTQYF
TRBV10-2,TRBJ2-1,TRBD1,NA,TGCGCCAGCACAGGGACAGGCCATGAGCAGTTCTTC,CASTGTGHEQFF
TRBV5-4,TRBJ2-5,TRBD1,NA,TGTGCCAGCAGCTTTGACAGGGACCAAGAGACCCAGTACTTC,CASSFDRDQETQYF
TRBV7-6,TRBJ1-3,NA,NA,TGTGCCAGCAACCCAGGATACGATCTTAGCTCTGGAAACACCATATATTTT,CASNPGYDLSSGNTIYF
TRBV9,TRBJ2-5,NA,once,TGTGCCAGCAGCGCGGACAACCAAGAGACCCAGTACTTC,CASSADNQETQYF
TRBV14,TRBJ2-7,NA,NA,TGTGCCAGCAGGGAGGACTCCTACGAGCAGTACTTC,CASREDSYEQYF
TRBV6-1,TRBJ2-7,NA,NA,TGTGCCAGCAACCGGCCGGACTGGATTTCCTACGAGCAGTACTTC,CASNRPDWISYEQYF
TRBV28,TRBJ1-4,NA,NA,TGTGCCAGCAGTGTAGGACATCTTCTAGTTGCAACTAATGAAAAACTGTTTTTT,CASSVGHLLVATNEKLFF
TRBV4-3,TRBJ2-3,NA,NA,TGCGCCAGCAGCCAAGACCCTGGGGGCCTGGCAGATACGCAGTATTTT,CASSQDPGGLADTQYF
TRBV7-3,TRBJ2-2,TRBD1,NA,TGTGCCAGCAGCTTCCCCGAGGCGACAGGGGAGAACACCGGGGAGCTGTTTTTT,CASSFPEATGENTGELFF
TRBV6-6,TRBJ2-1,NA,NA,TGTGCCAGCAGTTCCGAGGTAATCCCGCGGGAGCAGTTCTTC,CASSSEVIPREQFF
TRBV27,TRBJ1-1,TRBD1,NA,TGTGCCAGCTTTACCCGGACAGGGGAGGGAACTGAAGCTTTCTTT,CASFTRTGEGTEAFF
TRBV5-1,TRBJ2-3,NA,NA,TGCGCCAGCAGCTTGGAGGGTCTGGGGGCGGATACGCAGTATTTT,CASSLEGLGADTQYF
TRBV2,TRBJ2-5,TRBD2,NA,TGTGCCAGCCCGGGAGGCCAAGAGACCCAGTACTTC,CASPGGQETQYF